These T cell receptor beta chains were read from a single sample in a study of siplizumab effects on memory and regulatory T cells. TCRdb's copy holds only in-frame clones and misses some; the assay was immunoSEQ multiplex PCR. The sample includes about 50,000 clones, more than 85% of them seen just once. What was sequenced was naive CD8+ T cells sorted from blood. The receptors originated from a human donor in good health. Both conserved end residues are part of each CDR3. The D gene is left open where the match is weak. Clone sizes are given selectively: once, few, many, or a class where the clone is expanded.

>-|-|TRBJ2-7|TRBV2
TGTGCCAGCAGTGGGCTGGGTTTAGCGGCCTACGAGCAGTACTTC
CASSGLGLAAYEQYF
>-|-|TRBJ2-7|TRBV20-1
TGCAGTGCTAGAGAACTCTACGAGCAGTACTTC
CSARELYEQYF
>TRBD1|-|TRBJ2-1|TRBV19
TGTGCCAGTAGTATAGGGGGGACAGGCTACAATGAGCAGTTCTTC
CASSIGGTGYNEQFF
>-|-|TRBJ2-1|TRBV6-5
TGTGCCAGCAGTTACTCGGCCGGGGCCAATGAGCAGTTCTTC
CASSYSAGANEQFF
>TRBD1|-|TRBJ2-7|TRBV4-1
TGCGCCAGCAGCTCCTGGGACAGGTCTTCCTACGAGCAGTACTTC
CASSSWDRSSYEQYF
>TRBD2|-|TRBJ2-7|TRBV11-2
TGTGCCAGCAGCTCCGTTTCAGCGGGAATCTACGAGCAGTACTTC
CASSSVSAGIYEQYF
>-|-|TRBJ1-1|TRBV7-9
TGTGCCGCGGGAGTGAACACTGAAGCTTTCTTT
CAAGVNTEAFF
>TRBD1|-|TRBJ1-1|TRBV4-1
TGCGCCAGCAGAGACAGGGGTGGGACTGAAGCTTTCTTT
CASRDRGGTEAFF
>-|-|TRBJ2-3|TRBV10-3
TGTGCCATCACTCCCGGATCGATCACAGATACGCAGTATTTT
CAITPGSITDTQYF
>-|-|TRBJ2-1|TRBV14
TGTGCCAGCAGCCACCAGCTAGGTTGGCAGGCCATAACCTACAATGAGCAGTTCTTC
CASSHQLGWQAITYNEQFF
>TRBD1|-|TRBJ1-2|TRBV5-6
TGTGCCAGCAAAGCGACAGGGGGTGACTATGGCTACACCTTC
CASKATGGDYGYTF
>TRBD1|once|TRBJ2-7|TRBV5-4
TGTGCCAGCAGCTTGCGCGACAGGGCATGGGAGCAGTACTTC
CASSLRDRAWEQYF
>TRBD1|-|TRBJ2-7|TRBV6-6
TGTGCCAGCAGCCGCTTGGGACAGGACTACGAGCAGTACTTC
CASSRLGQDYEQYF
>-|-|TRBJ1-1|TRBV11-3
TGTGCCAGCAGCCGAAGAGGGGAAGGTGAAGCTTTCTTT
CASSRRGEGEAFF
>-|-|TRBJ2-7|TRBV6-5
TGTGCCAGCAGTTACAGTCCCAACGAGGGCTACGAGCAGTACTTC
CASSYSPNEGYEQYF
>-|-|TRBJ1-4|TRBV19
TGTGCCAGTAGTATGTTGAGGGGTGCTAATGAAAAACTGTTTTTT
CASSMLRGANEKLFF
>-|-|TRBJ2-5|TRBV12-5
TGTGCTAGTGGGCGAGGTGGGGTAGCGGAAGTTCAAGAGACCCAGTACTTC
CASGRGGVAEVQETQYF
>-|few|TRBJ1-6|TRBV6-4
TGTGCCAGCAGTGACGTTCCGAATTCACCCCTCCACTTT
CASSDVPNSPLHF
>-|-|TRBJ1-5|TRBV27
TGTGCCAGCAGTTTCCCCGGGGTGAATCAGCCCCAGCATTTT
CASSFPGVNQPQHF
>TRBD1|-|TRBJ2-7|TRBV19
TGTGCCAGTAGCGGGACAGGGTCTGAGCAGTACTTC
CASSGTGSEQYF
>-|-|TRBJ2-3|TRBV7-9
TGTGCCAGCAGCTTCCGGAGTCCTACGCAGTATTTT
CASSFRSPTQYF
>-|-|TRBJ1-1|TRBV30
TGTGCCTGGAGTTGGGGGGAAACTGAAGCTTTCTTT
CAWSWGETEAFF
>-|-|TRBJ2-2|TRBV4-1
TGCGCCAGCAGCCAAACCACCGGGGAGCTGTTTTTT
CASSQTTGELFF
>-|-|TRBJ2-1|TRBV5-1
TGCGCCAGCAGCTTGGGGAGTGGCCTAGGCAATGAGCAGTTCTTC
CASSLGSGLGNEQFF
>TRBD1|-|TRBJ2-3|TRBV6-1
TGTGCCAGCAGTGCCCGGACAGGGGGCAACGGAGATACGCAGTATTTT
CASSARTGGNGDTQYF
>-|-|TRBJ1-2|TRBV4-1
TGCGCCAGCACCACCACCTACTCACTAAGCTATGGCTACACCTTC
CASTTTYSLSYGYTF
>-|-|TRBJ1-1|TRBV2
TGTGCCAGCAGTGAACGAAACACTGAAGCTTTCTTT
CASSERNTEAFF
>-|-|TRBJ1-1|TRBV5-1
TGCGCCAGCAGCCCCCGTGCTCAGGGGTCATTCCTGAACACTGAAGCTTTCTTT
CASSPRAQGSFLNTEAFF
>-|-|TRBJ1-2|TRBV9
TGTGCCAGCAGCGTAGCCTCAGACGCTAACTATGGCTACACCTTC
CASSVASDANYGYTF
>TRBD2|-|TRBJ2-1|TRBV7-7
TGTGCTAGCAGCTTAGGGGTGACTAGCGGCAATGAGCAGTTCTTC
CASSLGVTSGNEQFF
>TRBD1|-|TRBJ2-6|TRBV29-1
TGCAGCGTCGAAGCGACAGGGGGCACCCCTGGGGCCAACGTCCTGACTTTC
CSVEATGGTPGANVLTF
>-|-|TRBJ2-7|TRBV6-5
TGTGCCAGCAGTGACCTCTACGAGCAGTACTTC
CASSDLYEQYF
>-|-|TRBJ1-1|TRBV21-1
TGTGCCAGCAGCTCACAGGGAGGGAACACTGAAGCTTTCTTT
CASSSQGGNTEAFF
>-|-|TRBJ2-2|TRBV11-1
TGTGCCAGCAGCTTAGAAGTTGCCGGGGAGCTGTTTTTT
CASSLEVAGELFF
>-|-|TRBJ2-6|TRBV19
TGTGCCAGTAGTATTGCTGGCCGCGGGGCCAACGTCCTGACTTTC
CASSIAGRGANVLTF
>-|once|TRBJ1-5|TRBV21-1
TGTGCCAGCAGCAAAGAAACAGGGGGAATTCAGCCCCAGCATTTT
CASSKETGGIQPQHF
>TRBD2|once|TRBJ2-5|TRBV7-8
TGTGCCAGCAGCTCCGATAGCGGGGCGTACCAAGAGACCCAGTACTTC
CASSSDSGAYQETQYF
>TRBD1|-|TRBJ2-7|TRBV7-9
TGTGCCAGCAGGGGGGACAGGGGCGCCTACGAGCAGTACTTC
CASRGDRGAYEQYF
>TRBD2|once|TRBJ2-5|TRBV7-3
TGTGCCAGCAGCCCGGGACTAGCGGTCCCCCAAGAGACCCAGTACTTC
CASSPGLAVPQETQYF
>-|-|TRBJ2-2|TRBV25-1
TGTGCCAGCAGTGAAACAAATAGGGGGGAGCTGTTTTTT
CASSETNRGELFF
>-|-|TRBJ2-1|TRBV25-1
TGTGCCAGCAGTGACAGCGCGAGCTCCTACAATGAGCAGTTCTTC
CASSDSASSYNEQFF
>-|-|TRBJ2-3|TRBV7-3
TGTGCCAGCAGCTCTCTAACAGATACGCAGTATTTT
CASSSLTDTQYF
>-|-|TRBJ2-3|TRBV11-2
TGTGCCAGCAGCTTAGATTCCCCGGACACAGATACGCAGTATTTT
CASSLDSPDTDTQYF
>TRBD1|-|TRBJ1-3|TRBV7-6
TGTGCCAGCAGCTTGGGGACAGGGGGTTACACCATATATTTT
CASSLGTGGYTIYF
>-|-|TRBJ2-7|TRBV2
TGTGCCAGCAGTGAGGTTACAGACCGCCCCTACGAGCAGTACTTC
CASSEVTDRPYEQYF
>-|once|TRBJ2-5|TRBV11-2
TGTGCCAGCAGCTTATGGGGTGGAGAGACCCAGTACTTC
CASSLWGGETQYF
>-|-|TRBJ1-1|TRBV9
TGTGCCAGCAGCAATCAACATAGGGTTGAGGCTGAAGCTTTCTTT
CASSNQHRVEAEAFF
>TRBD1|-|TRBJ1-1|TRBV30
TGTGCCTGGAGCTGGGCGACAGGGGGCCGCTGGAACACTGAAGCTTTCTTT
CAWSWATGGRWNTEAFF
>-|-|TRBJ2-7|TRBV6-1
TGTGCCAGCAGTTATACCCCTTCCTACGAGCAGTACTTC
CASSYTPSYEQYF
>-|-|TRBJ2-5|TRBV23-1
TGCGCCAGCAGTCAATCGTTTCCCCCAGGGAAAGTCGAAGAGACCCAGTACTTC
CASSQSFPPGKVEETQYF
>TRBD1|-|TRBJ2-7|TRBV4-1
TGCGCCAGCAGCCAGGGGGGACAGGGGGCCGCCTACGAGCAGTACTTC
CASSQGGQGAAYEQYF
>-|-|TRBJ1-2|TRBV2
TGTGCCAGCAGTGATGAAACAGGGATGTCCATTAACTATGGCTACACCTTC
CASSDETGMSINYGYTF
>-|-|TRBJ1-2|TRBV7-2
TGTGCCAGCAGCCTTTGGGACAACTATGGCTACACCTTC
CASSLWDNYGYTF
>-|-|TRBJ2-1|TRBV6-5
TGTGCCAGCAGTTACTCGAATAGTGACCCCTACAATGAGCAGTTCTTC
CASSYSNSDPYNEQFF
>TRBD1|-|TRBJ2-7|TRBV27
TGTGCCAGCAGTTTATCCCGGGACAGGCTGGAGGAGCAGTACTTC
CASSLSRDRLEEQYF
>TRBD2|-|TRBJ2-2|TRBV9
TGTGCCAGCAGCGTAGAAATAGCGGGAGACACCGGGGAGCTGTTTTTT
CASSVEIAGDTGELFF
>-|-|TRBJ2-1|TRBV10-2
TGCGCCAGCTACGGCTCCGATCCGGGAGAGTCTCAATACAATGAGCAGTTCTTC
CASYGSDPGESQYNEQFF